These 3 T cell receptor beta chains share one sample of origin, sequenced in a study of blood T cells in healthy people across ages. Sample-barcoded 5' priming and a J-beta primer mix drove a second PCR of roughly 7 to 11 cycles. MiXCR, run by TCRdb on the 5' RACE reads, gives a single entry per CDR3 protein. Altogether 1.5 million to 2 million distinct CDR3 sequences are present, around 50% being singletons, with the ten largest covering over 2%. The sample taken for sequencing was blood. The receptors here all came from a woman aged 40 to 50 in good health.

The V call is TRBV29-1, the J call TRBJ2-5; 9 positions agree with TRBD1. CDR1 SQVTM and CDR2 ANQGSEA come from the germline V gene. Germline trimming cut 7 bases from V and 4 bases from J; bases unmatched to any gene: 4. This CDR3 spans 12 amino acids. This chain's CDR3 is CSAGTGRETQYF. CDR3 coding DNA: TGCAGCGCTGGGACAGGGAGAGAGACCCAGTACTTC.

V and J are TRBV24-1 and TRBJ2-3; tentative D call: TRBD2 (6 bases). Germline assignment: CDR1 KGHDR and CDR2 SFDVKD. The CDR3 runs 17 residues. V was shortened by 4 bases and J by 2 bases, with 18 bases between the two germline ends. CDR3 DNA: TGTGCCACCAGTGACCTAAGACTAGGAGGGGCCACAGATACGCAGTATTTT. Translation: CATSDLRLGGATDTQYF.

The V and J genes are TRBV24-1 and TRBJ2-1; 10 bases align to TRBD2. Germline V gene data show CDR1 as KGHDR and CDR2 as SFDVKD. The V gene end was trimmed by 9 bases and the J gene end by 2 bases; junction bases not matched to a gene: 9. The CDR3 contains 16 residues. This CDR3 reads CATPPASGGPYNEQFF. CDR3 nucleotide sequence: TGTGCCACCCCACCGGCTAGCGGGGGCCCCTACAATGAGCAGTTCTTC.